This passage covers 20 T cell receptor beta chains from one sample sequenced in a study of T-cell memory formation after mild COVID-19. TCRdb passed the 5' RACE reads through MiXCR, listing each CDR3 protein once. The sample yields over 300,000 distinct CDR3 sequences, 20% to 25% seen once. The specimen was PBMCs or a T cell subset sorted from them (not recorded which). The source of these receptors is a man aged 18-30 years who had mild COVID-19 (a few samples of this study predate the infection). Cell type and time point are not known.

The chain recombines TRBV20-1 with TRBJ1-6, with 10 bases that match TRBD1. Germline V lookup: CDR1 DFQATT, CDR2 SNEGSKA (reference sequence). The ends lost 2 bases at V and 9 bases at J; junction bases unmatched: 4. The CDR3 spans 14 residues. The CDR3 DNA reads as TGCAGTGCTAGAAGGACAGGGGGTAGTTCACCCCTCCACTTT. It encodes CSARRTGGSSPLHF.

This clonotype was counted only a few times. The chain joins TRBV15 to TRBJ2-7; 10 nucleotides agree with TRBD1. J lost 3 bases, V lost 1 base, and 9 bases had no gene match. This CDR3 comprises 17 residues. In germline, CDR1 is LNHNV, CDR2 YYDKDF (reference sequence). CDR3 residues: CATSRGLGQGTVYEQYF. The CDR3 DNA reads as TGTGCCACCAGCAGAGGTTTGGGACAGGGGACGGTCTACGAGCAGTACTTC.

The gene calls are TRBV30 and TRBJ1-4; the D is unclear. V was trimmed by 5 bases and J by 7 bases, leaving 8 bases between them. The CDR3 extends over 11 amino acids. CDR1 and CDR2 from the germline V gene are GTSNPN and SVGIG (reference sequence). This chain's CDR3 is CAWGGSEKLFF. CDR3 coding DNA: TGTGCCTGGGGTGGTAGTGAAAAACTGTTTTTT.

The CDR3 nucleotides read TGTGCCAGCAGCCAGGGGGCGGGGTATGGCTACACCTTC. It codes for CASSQGAGYGYTF. V gene TRBV12-3 or TRBV12-4 combines with J gene TRBJ1-2, with 8 bases matching TRBD1. This CDR3 comprises 13 residues. V lost 6 bases, J lost 5 bases, and 5 bases stayed unmatched.

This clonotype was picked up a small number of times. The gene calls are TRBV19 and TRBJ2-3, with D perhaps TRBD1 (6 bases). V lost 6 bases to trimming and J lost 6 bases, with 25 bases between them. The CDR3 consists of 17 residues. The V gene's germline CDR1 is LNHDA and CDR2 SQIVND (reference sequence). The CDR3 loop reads CASSLPPGTTSVDTQYF. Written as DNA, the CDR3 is TGTGCCAGTAGCCTACCTCCCGGGACAACATCTGTGGATACGCAGTATTTT.

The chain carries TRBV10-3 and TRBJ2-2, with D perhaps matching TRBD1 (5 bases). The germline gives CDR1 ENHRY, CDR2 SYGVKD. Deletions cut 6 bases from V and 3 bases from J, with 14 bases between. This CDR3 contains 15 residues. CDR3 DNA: TGTGCCATCAGCCCCTCGACAGACTACACCGGGGAGCTGTTTTTT. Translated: CAISPSTDYTGELFF.

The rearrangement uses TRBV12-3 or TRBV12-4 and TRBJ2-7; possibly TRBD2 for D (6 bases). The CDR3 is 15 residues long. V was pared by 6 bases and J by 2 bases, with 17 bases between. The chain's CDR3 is CASSLNGGVAYEQYF. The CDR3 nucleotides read TGTGCCAGCAGCCTCAATGGCGGGGTAGCCTACGAGCAGTACTTC.

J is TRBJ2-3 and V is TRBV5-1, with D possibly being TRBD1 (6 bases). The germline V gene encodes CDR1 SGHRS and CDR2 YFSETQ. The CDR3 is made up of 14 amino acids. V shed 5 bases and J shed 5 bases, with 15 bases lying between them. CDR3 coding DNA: TGCGCCAGCAGTCGGGCACAGGGTGAAGATACGCAGTATTTT. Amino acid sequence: CASSRAQGEDTQYF.

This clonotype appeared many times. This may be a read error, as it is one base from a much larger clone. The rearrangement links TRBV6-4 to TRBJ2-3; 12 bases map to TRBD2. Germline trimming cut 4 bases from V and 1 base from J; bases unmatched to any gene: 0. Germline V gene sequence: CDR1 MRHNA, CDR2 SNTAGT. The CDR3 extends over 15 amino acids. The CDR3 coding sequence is TGTGCCAGCAGTGGGACTAGCGGGGGCACAGATACGCAGTATTTT. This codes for CASSGTSGGTDTQYF.

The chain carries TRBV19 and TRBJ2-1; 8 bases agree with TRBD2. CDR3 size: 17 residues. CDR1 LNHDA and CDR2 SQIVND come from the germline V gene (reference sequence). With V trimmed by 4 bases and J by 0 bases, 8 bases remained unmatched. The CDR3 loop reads CASSKLVSGGSYNEQFF. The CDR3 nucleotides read TGTGCCAGTAGTAAACTTGTGAGCGGGGGCTCCTACAATGAGCAGTTCTTC. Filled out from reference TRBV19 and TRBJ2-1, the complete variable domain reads DGGITQSPKYLFRKEGQNVTLSCEQNLNHDAMYWYRQDPGQGLRLIYYSQIVNDFQKGDIAEGYSVSREKKESFPLTVTSAQKNPTAFYLCASSKLVSGGSYNEQFFGPGTRLTVL.

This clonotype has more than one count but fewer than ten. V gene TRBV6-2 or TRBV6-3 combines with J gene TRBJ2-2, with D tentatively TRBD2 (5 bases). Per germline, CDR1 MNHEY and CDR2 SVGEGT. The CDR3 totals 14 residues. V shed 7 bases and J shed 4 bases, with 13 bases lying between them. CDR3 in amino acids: CASKWDEGTGELFF. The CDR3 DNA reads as TGTGCCAGCAAGTGGGATGAGGGCACCGGGGAGCTGTTTTTT.

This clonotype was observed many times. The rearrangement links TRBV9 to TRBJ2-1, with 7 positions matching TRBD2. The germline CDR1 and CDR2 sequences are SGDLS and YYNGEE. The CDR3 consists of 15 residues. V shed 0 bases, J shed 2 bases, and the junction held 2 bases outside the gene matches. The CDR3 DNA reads TGTGCCAGCAGCGTAGAAGGACTAGCCTACAATGAGCAGTTCTTC. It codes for CASSVEGLAYNEQFF.

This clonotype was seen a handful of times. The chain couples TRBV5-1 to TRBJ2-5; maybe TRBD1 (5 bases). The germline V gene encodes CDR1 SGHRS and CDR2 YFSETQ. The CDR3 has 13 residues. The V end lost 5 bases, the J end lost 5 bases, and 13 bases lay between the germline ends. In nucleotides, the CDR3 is TGCGCCAGCAGGAAAGACAGACAGGAGACCCAGTACTTC. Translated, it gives CASRKDRQETQYF.

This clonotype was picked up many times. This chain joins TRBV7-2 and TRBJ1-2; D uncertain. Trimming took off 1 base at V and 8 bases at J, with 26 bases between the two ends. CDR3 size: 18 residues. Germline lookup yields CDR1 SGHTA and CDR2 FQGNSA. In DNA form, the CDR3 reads TGTGCCAGCAGCTTAGGGCCAGCCATTATCCCTCCCTCTAAGGGCTACACCTTC. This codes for CASSLGPAIIPPSKGYTF.

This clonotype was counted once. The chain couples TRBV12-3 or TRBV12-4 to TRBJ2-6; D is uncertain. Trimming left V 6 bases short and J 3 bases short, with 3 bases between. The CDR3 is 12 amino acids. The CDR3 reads CASRGGANVLTF. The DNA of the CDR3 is TGTGCCAGCAGGGGTGGGGCCAACGTCCTGACTTTC.

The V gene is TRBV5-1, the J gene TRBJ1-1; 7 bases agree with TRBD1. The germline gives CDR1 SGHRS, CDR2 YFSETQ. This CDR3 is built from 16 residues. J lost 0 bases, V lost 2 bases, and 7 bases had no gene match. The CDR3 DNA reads TGCGCCAGCAGCTTTCACATCAGGGGGATGAACACTGAAGCTTTCTTT. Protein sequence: CASSFHIRGMNTEAFF.

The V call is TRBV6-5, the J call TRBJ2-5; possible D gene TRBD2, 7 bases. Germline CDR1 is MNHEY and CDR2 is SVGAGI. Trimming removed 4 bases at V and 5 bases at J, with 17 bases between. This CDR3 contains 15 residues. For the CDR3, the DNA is TGTGCCAGCAGTTTTGGGCCCGAGGGGGGGGAGACCCAGTACTTC. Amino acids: CASSFGPEGGETQYF.

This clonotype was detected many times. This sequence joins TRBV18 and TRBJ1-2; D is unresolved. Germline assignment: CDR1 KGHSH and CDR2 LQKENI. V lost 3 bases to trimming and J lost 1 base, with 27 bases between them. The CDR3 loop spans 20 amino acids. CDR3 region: CASSPDGARLRSAFNYGYTF. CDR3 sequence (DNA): TGTGCCAGCTCACCGGACGGAGCACGCCTGAGATCAGCTTTTAACTATGGCTACACCTTC.

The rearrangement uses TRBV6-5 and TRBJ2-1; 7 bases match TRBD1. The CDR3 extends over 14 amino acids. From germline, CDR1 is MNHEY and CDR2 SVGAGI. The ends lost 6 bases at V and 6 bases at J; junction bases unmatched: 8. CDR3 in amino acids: CASRPPRGLNEQFF. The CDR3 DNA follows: TGTGCCAGCAGGCCGCCAAGGGGGCTCAATGAGCAGTTCTTC.

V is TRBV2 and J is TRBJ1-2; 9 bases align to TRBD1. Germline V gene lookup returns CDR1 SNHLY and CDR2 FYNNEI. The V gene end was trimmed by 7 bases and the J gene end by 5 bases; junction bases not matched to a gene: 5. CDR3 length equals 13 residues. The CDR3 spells CASKDRGPYGYTF. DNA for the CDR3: TGTGCCAGCAAGGACAGGGGCCCTTATGGCTACACCTTC.